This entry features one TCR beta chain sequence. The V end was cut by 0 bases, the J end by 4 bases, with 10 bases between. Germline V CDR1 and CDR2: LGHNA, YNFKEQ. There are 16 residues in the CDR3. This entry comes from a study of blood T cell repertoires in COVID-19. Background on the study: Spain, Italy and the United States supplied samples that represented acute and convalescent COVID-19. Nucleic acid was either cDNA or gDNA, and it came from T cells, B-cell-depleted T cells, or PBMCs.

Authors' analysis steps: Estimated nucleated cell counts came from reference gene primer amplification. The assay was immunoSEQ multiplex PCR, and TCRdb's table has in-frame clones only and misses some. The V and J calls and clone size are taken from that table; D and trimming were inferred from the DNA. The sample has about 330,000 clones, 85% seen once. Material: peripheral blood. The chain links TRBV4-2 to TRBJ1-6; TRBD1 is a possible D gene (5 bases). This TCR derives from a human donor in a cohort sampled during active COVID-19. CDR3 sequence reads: CASSQEGTAYNSPLHF. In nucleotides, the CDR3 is TGTGCCAGCAGCCAAGAGGGGACTGCTTATAATTCACCCCTCCACTTT.